Below are 22 T cell receptor beta chains sequenced from a single sample in a study of cytomegalovirus exposure and HLA in healthy donors. Both 60 Vbeta primers and 13 Jbeta primers went into the PCR. The method was immunoSEQ multiplex PCR; TCRdb's version includes in-frame clones alone and lacks a portion of them. Of about 68,000 clones listed, about 81% are singletons. The sequenced sample consisted of PBMCs. The receptors shown here come from a human donor in good health.

This clone was observed a single time. The chain joins TRBV28 to TRBJ1-2, with 7 positions matching TRBD1. The V gene end was trimmed by 6 bases and the J gene end by 3 bases; junction bases not matched to a gene: 7. The CDR3 is 14 amino acids. CDR1 and CDR2 from the germline V gene are MDHEN and SYDVKM. The CDR3 DNA follows: TGTGCCAGCAGGCCCCCAGGGGGGTACTATGGCTACACCTTC. Translated, it gives CASRPPGGYYGYTF.

This chain connects TRBV7-3 to TRBJ2-3; D might be TRBD2 (6 bases). V was shortened by 2 bases and J by 1 base, with 10 bases between the two germline ends. This CDR3 is built from 15 residues. Germline values: CDR1 SGHTA, CDR2 FQGTGA. The CDR3 loop is CASSLWGGGTDTQYF. The CDR3 bases are TGTGCCAGCAGCTTATGGGGCGGGGGCACAGATACGCAGTATTTT.

This clone was counted between two and nine times. The CDR3 loop reads CASSLVLAGSNEQFF. CDR3 nucleotides: TGTGCCAGCAGCTTAGTGCTAGCGGGGTCCAATGAGCAGTTCTTC. The chain has TRBV7-2 and TRBJ2-1; 9 bases match TRBD2. V lost 1 base, J lost 6 bases, and 4 bases stayed unmatched. There are 15 residues in the CDR3. Germline values: CDR1 SGHTA, CDR2 FQGNSA.

J is TRBJ2-1 and V is TRBV6-5, with D perhaps TRBD1 (5 bases). This CDR3 has 16 residues. Germline lookup yields CDR1 MNHEY and CDR2 SVGAGI. The V gene lost 2 bases and the J gene lost 2 bases, with 13 bases spanning the gap. CDR3 in DNA: TGTGCCAGCAGTTACCAGGTGGTGGGGCCCTACAATGAGCAGTTCTTC. Translation: CASSYQVVGPYNEQFF.

This clone was picked up one time. The J gene is TRBJ1-6, the V gene TRBV2; D gene unclear. CDR1 and CDR2 from the germline V gene are SNHLY and FYNNEI. V lost 4 bases and J lost 9, with 10 bases in between. CDR3 size: 13 residues. This chain's CDR3 is CASSGPSGSPLHF. The CDR3 region has the DNA TGTGCCAGCAGTGGTCCGAGTGGTTCACCCCTCCACTTT.

The chain links TRBV2 to TRBJ2-7; 11 bases are a match to TRBD1. This CDR3 is 14 amino acids long. CDR1 is SNHLY, CDR2 FYNNEI, per germline. V shed 6 bases and J 9 bases; nucleotides not matched to a gene: 10. The CDR3 is CASRDGTGGLVQYF. The CDR3 DNA reads as TGTGCCAGCAGGGACGGGACAGGGGGTTTGGTGCAGTACTTC.

V and J are TRBV6-1 and TRBJ1-2; no clear D gene. The germline gives CDR1 MNHNS, CDR2 SASEGT. The CDR3 covers 13 residues. V lost 1 base and J lost 5, with 8 bases in between. The CDR3: CASSEGRAYGYTF. The DNA for the CDR3 is TGTGCCAGCAGTGAAGGGAGGGCGTATGGCTACACCTTC.

With respect to this clone: At one boundary the junction diverges from the germline segment, which might be a read error. CDR3 region: CASRRGQTNYGYPF. CDR3 bases: TGTGCCAGCAGACGCGGACAGACTAACTATGGCTACCCCTTC. The chain has TRBV5-6 and TRBJ1-2; D possibly corresponds to TRBD1 (6 bases). Germline CDR1 is SGHDT and CDR2 is YYEEEE. The CDR3 is made up of 14 amino acids.

V is TRBV15 and J is TRBJ2-3; 9 bases map to TRBD2. The CDR3 sequence is 16 residues long. From germline, CDR1 is LNHNV and CDR2 YYDKDF (reference sequence). V lost 1 base and J lost 5; bases outside the gene matches: 7. CDR3 loop: CATSRVGGGAEDTQYF. The CDR3 nucleotides are TGTGCCACCAGCAGAGTAGGCGGGGGGGCAGAAGATACGCAGTATTTT. The full variable domain, with the rest looked up from reference TRBV15 and TRBJ2-3, is DAMVIQNPRYQVTQFGKPVTLSCSQTLNHNVMYWYQQKSSQAPKLLFHYYDKDFNNEADTPDNFQSRRPNTSFCFLDIRSPGLGDTAMYLCATSRVGGGAEDTQYFGPGTRLTVL.

This clone was detected only once. This rearrangement joins TRBV7-3 to TRBJ2-7, with 8 bases fitting TRBD2. The CDR3 is 14 residues long. Per germline, CDR1 SGHTA and CDR2 FQGTGA. V trimming: 5 bases; J trimming: 5 bases; junction bases outside the gene matches: 8. The CDR3 nucleotides read TGTGCCAGCAGCATAAGCACGGGGGGGAACGAGCAGTACTTC. Its protein product is CASSISTGGNEQYF.

The chain couples TRBV7-2 to TRBJ1-1; 7 bases match TRBD1. The V and J ends lost 5 bases and 6 bases, in that order; junction bases with no gene match: 12. Per the germline V gene, CDR1 is SGHTA and CDR2 is FQGNSA. The CDR3 is made up of 15 amino acids. The CDR3 region has the DNA TGTGCCAGCAGCCGCGGAGGGGGCAGGCTCGCTGAAGCTTTCTTT. Encoded protein: CASSRGGGRLAEAFF.

The CDR3 coding sequence is TGTGCCAGCAGCTCGTATCCCTTTGGGGGCTCCACAGATACGCAGTATTTT. This sequence encodes CASSSYPFGGSTDTQYF. The rearrangement links TRBV7-3 to TRBJ2-3, with a weak D call TRBD1 (6 bases). The germline gives CDR1 SGHTA, CDR2 FQGTGA. CDR3 size: 17 residues. The V gene lost 4 bases and the J gene lost 2 bases, with 19 bases spanning the gap.

The chain combines TRBV19 with TRBJ2-3; a weak D match, TRBD2 (6 bases). V lost 9 bases, J lost 5 bases, and 18 bases lay in between. The germline V gene encodes CDR1 LNHDA and CDR2 SQIVND (reference sequence). The length of the CDR3 is 14 residues. CDR3 amino acids: CASKAGHGRDTQYF. CDR3 nucleotides: TGTGCCAGCAAAGCGGGTCACGGACGAGATACGCAGTATTTT.

This clone was recorded a few times. This chain connects TRBV5-1 to TRBJ1-2; 7 bases line up with TRBD1. Germline V CDR1 and CDR2: SGHRS, YFSETQ. The CDR3 has 15 amino acids. Germline trimming cut 4 bases from V and 4 bases from J; bases unmatched to any gene: 10. The CDR3 protein is CASSPVLDRTYGYTF. For the CDR3, the DNA is TGCGCCAGCAGCCCGGTTTTGGACAGGACCTATGGCTACACCTTC.

The chain has TRBV2 and TRBJ2-7; TRBD1 might be the D (8 bases). The CDR3 has 13 residues. V lost 5 bases, J lost 7 bases, and 15 bases lay in between. The germline V gene encodes CDR1 SNHLY and CDR2 FYNNEI. This CDR3 is CASSPGQGGEQYF. The CDR3 DNA reads TGTGCCAGCAGTCCAGGACAGGGAGGGGAGCAGTACTTC.

DNA for the CDR3: TGTGCCAGCAGCTGGGGACTAGCGGAAAGTATGAGAATGTATTTT. Its protein product is CASSWGLAESMRMYF. The genes are TRBV7-2 and TRBJ2-3, with 11 bases that match TRBD2. The CDR3 totals 15 residues. CDR1 and CDR2 from the germline V gene are SGHTA and FQGNSA. With 4 bases clipped from V and 14 bases from J, the junction kept 14 bases outside the gene matches. Filled out from reference TRBV7-2 and TRBJ2-3, the complete variable domain reads GAGVSQSPSNKVTEKGKDVELRCDPISGHTALYWYRQSLGQGLEFLIYFQGNSAPDKSGLPSDRFSAERTGGSVSTLTIQRTQQEDSAVYLCASSWGLAESMRMYFGPGTRLTVL.

The chain links TRBV5-1 to TRBJ2-1; possibly TRBD2 for D (6 bases). V lost 3 bases and J 0 bases, leaving 10 bases between the germline ends. The CDR3 runs to 15 residues. Germline V CDR1 and CDR2: SGHRS, YFSETQ. DNA for the CDR3: TGCGCCAGCAGCTCGGGACTTAGCTCCTACAATGAGCAGTTCTTC. Encoded protein: CASSSGLSSYNEQFF.

The rearrangement joins TRBV6-6 to TRBJ1-5; the match to TRBD1 covers 11 bases. Germline V gene data show CDR1 as MNHNY and CDR2 as SVGAGI (reference sequence). The CDR3 consists of 14 residues. Unmatched junction bases numbered 4, after V lost 8 bases and J lost 4 bases. DNA for the CDR3: TGTGCCAGCGTCCGGGACAGGGGGAATCAGCCCCAGCATTTT. This encodes CASVRDRGNQPQHF.

V is TRBV5-1 and J is TRBJ2-3; 9 bases agree with TRBD1. With V trimmed by 1 base and J by 1 base, 1 base remained unmatched. There are 15 residues in the CDR3. Germline V lookup: CDR1 SGHRS, CDR2 YFSETQ. As DNA, the CDR3 is TGCGCCAGCAGCTTGAGGGACAGGGGCACAGATACGCAGTATTTT. Amino acids: CASSLRDRGTDTQYF.

The V and J genes are TRBV5-1 and TRBJ2-1; D perhaps matches TRBD1 (6 bases). The germline CDR1 and CDR2 sequences are SGHRS and YFSETQ. The V end was cut by 0 bases, the J end by 0 bases, with 7 bases between. This CDR3 contains 15 residues. The CDR3 loop reads CASSLVGASYNEQFF. CDR3 nucleotide sequence: TGCGCCAGCAGCTTGGTGGGGGCCTCCTACAATGAGCAGTTCTTC. The entire variable domain, with the rest obtained from reference TRBV5-1 and TRBJ2-1, is as follows: KAGVTQTPRYLIKTRGQQVTLSCSPISGHRSVSWYQQTPGQGLQFLFEYFSETQRNKGNFPGRFSGRQFSNSRSEMNVSTLELGDSALYLCASSLVGASYNEQFFGPGTRLTVL.

The CDR3: CASRRGQGVSDTQYF. Here the CDR3 DNA reads TGTGCCAGCAGGAGGGGACAGGGGGTCTCAGATACGCAGTATTTT. The chain joins TRBV2 to TRBJ2-3, with 11 bases fitting TRBD1. The CDR3 is 15 residues long. The germline CDR1 and CDR2 sequences are SNHLY and FYNNEI. J lost 4 bases, V lost 6 bases, and 6 bases had no gene match.

The chain couples TRBV19 to TRBJ1-5, with D unresolved. The CDR3 runs to 16 residues. Germline V gene sequence: CDR1 LNHDA, CDR2 SQIVND (reference sequence). The V end was cut by 5 bases, the J end by 0 bases, with 14 bases between. The CDR3 DNA sequence: TGTGCCAGTAGTGGCAGCGCACCGTATAGCAATCAGCCCCAGCATTTT. Its translation is CASSGSAPYSNQPQHF.